The source of this T cell receptor (beta chain) is a study of CD4 T cells in relation to SARS-CoV-2 and coronaviruses. At the level of the study: TCR beta CDR3s were sequenced after 10-day antigen culture of PBMCs.

The unexposed donors gave CD4+ T cells in about 2011-2019, prior to COVID-19. Isolation of CD4+ T cells took place after approximately 11 days in culture. As cell numbers allowed, unexposed-donor CD4+ T cells faced SARS-CoV-2 S/N and four cold-coronavirus spikes. The CDR3 loop spans 12 amino acids. Germline V gene sequence: CDR1 SGHTA, CDR2 FQGNSA. V lost 7 bases and J lost 3, with 9 bases in between. Using immunoSEQ multiplex PCR, the repertoire was profiled, and TCRdb retains in-frame clones only, with some absent. The sample contains about 26,000 clones, 60% to 80% of which appear only once. The table lists this clone with a count of one. No antigen is known for it.

This sequence originates from a human donor in good health. The chain uses TRBV7-2 and TRBJ1-1; D unresolved. Sequencing input: CD4+ T cells from PBMCs, cultured in vitro. The CDR3 nucleotides are TGTGCCAGCATCGAAATTGACACTGAAGCTTTCTTT. This codes for CASIEIDTEAFF.